This T cell receptor beta chain was sequenced in a study of blood T cells in healthy people across ages. Study results and limitations: With age, beta diversity per million T cells declined roughly linearly, significantly by 40. Naive CD4+ cells and diversity were both higher in long-lived donors than in aged donors.

The authors extracted at least 5 micrograms of total RNA per sample. Points on this clonotype: Its antigen is as yet unknown.

The authors ran a second PCR of about 6 to 11 cycles using a sample-barcoded 5' primer and a J-beta primer mix. TCRdb independently ran MiXCR on the 5' RACE reads; one entry per CDR3 protein. Here the sample spans fewer than 750,000 distinct CDR3 sequences, 52% being singletons. CDR3 length: 13 amino acids. Germline loops: CDR1 SEHNR, CDR2 FQNEAQ (reference sequence). The receptor's source is a woman aged 80 or over in good health. Sequences were obtained from blood. The chain links TRBV7-9 to TRBJ2-1; 7 bases map to TRBD1. Matching the DNA end better, TRBJ2-7 makes the J call doubtful. DNA for the CDR3: TGTGCCAGCAGCATAAACAGGGGAAATGAGCAGTACTTC. Its protein is CASSINRGNEQYF.